The sample holds a few counts of the clone carrying this TCR beta chain. Its antigen is unidentified. V lost 0 bases, J lost 5 bases, and 14 bases lay in between. Looked up from germline, CDR1 is SGHDT and CDR2 is YYEEEE. The CDR3 contains 15 residues. This entry is derived from a study of cytomegalovirus exposure and HLA in healthy donors. As for the study in general: Genotyping of roughly 400 donors showed that 65% to 90% belonged to the Caucasian-associated ancestry cluster.

Study conclusions and caveats: Analyses of presence/absence relied on an assumption of roughly uniform sequencing depth across donors. Earlier results showed most TCR beta V segments being productive about 87% or about 30% of the time. Using the classifier, cytomegalovirus status was reportedly diagnosed with high specificity and sensitivity.

13 Jbeta primers and 60 Vbeta primers were used for the PCR. Profiled with immunoSEQ multiplex PCR; TCRdb holds only in-frame clones, not every one. The sample includes more than 90,000 clones, roughly 80% of them seen just once. The chain joins TRBV5-6 to TRBJ1-1, with D hard to call. The sequence was obtained from a man aged 35 to 55 in good health and CMV-seropositive. Sequenced: PBMCs. In DNA, the CDR3 is TGTGCCAGCAGCTTGGTACAGCTCGGGAAGACTGAAGCTTTCTTT. Residues: CASSLVQLGKTEAFF.